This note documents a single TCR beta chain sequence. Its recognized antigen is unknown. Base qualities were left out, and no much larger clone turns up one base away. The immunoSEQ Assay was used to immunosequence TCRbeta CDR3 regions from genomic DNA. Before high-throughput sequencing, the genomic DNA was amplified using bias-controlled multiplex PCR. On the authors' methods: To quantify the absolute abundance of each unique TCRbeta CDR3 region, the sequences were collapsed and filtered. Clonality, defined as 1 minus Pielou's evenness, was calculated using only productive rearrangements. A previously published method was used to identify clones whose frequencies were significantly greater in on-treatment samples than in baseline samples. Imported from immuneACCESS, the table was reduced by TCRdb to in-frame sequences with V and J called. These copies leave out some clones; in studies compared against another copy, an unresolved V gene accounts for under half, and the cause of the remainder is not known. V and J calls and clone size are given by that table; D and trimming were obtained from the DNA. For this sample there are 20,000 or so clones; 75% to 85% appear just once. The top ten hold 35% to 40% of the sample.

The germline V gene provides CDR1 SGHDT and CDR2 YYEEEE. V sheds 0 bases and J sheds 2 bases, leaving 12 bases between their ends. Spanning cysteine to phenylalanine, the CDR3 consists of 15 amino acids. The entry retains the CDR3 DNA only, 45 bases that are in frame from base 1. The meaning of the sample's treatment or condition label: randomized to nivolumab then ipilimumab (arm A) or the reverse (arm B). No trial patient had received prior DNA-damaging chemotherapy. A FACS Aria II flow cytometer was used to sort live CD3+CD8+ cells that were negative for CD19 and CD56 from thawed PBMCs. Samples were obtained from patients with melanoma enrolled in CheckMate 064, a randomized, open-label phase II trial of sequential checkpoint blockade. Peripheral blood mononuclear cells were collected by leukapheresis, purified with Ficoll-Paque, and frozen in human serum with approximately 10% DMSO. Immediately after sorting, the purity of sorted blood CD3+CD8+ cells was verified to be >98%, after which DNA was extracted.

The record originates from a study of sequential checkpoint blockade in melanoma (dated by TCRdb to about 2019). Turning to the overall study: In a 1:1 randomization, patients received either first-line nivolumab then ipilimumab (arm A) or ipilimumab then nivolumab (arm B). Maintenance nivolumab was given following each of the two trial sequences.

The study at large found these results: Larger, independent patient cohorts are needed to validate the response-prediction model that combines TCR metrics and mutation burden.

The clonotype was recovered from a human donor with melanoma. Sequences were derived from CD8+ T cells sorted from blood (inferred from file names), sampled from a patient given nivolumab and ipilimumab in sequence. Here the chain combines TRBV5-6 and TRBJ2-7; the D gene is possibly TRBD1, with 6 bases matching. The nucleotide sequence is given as TGTGCCAGCAGCTTGGCCCAGGACAGCACCTACGAGCAGTACTTC. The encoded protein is CASSLAQDSTYEQYF.